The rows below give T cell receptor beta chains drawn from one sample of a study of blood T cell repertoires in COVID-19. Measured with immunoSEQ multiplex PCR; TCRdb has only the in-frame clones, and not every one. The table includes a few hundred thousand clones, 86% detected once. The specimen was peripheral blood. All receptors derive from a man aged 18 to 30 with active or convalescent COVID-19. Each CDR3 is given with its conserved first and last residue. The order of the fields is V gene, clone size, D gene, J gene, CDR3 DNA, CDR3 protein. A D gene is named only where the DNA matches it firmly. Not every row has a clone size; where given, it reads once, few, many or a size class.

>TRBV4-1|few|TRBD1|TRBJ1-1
TGCGCCAGCAGCACCCAACAGGGGGGTACTGAAGCTTTCTTT
CASSTQQGGTEAFF
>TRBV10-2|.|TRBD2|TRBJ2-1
TGCGCCAGCTTCGAAGCGGGGGAGGGCAATGAGCAGTTCTTC
CASFEAGEGNEQFF
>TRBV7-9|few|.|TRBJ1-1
TGTGCCAGCAGCTTGGGAGCTGGGATCACTGAAGCTTTCTTT
CASSLGAGITEAFF
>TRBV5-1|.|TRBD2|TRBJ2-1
TGCGCCAGCCGTGGTAGCGGGAGATACAATGAGCAGTTCTTC
CASRGSGRYNEQFF
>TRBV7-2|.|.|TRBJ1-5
TGTGCCAGCAGCTTAGGACCCCCGTGGAGTGAGCCCCCTAATCAGCCCCAGCATTTT
CASSLGPPWSEPPNQPQHF
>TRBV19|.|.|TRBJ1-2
TGTGCCAGTAGTATAGCGGCGGGGACCAACTATGGCTACACCTTC
CASSIAAGTNYGYTF
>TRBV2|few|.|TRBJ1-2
TGTGCCAGCAGTTCAGGGAACTATGGCTACACCTTC
CASSSGNYGYTF
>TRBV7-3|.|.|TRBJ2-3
TGTGCCAGCAGCTTAGGGGGGAGGGATACGCAGTATTTT
CASSLGGRDTQYF
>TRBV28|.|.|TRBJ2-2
TGTGCCAGCAGTTTTAGCCGGGGACTCGGGGAGCTGTTTTTT
CASSFSRGLGELFF
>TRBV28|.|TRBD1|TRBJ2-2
TGTGCCAGCACGACAGGGGGCCTTAACACCGGGGAGCTGTTTTTT
CASTTGGLNTGELFF
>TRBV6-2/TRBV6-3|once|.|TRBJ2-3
TGTGCCAGCAGCCAAATAGTTTACACAGATACGCAGTATTTT
CASSQIVYTDTQYF
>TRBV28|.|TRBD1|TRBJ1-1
TGTGCCAGCCGGGGACAGCCTAACACTGAAGCTTTCTTT
CASRGQPNTEAFF
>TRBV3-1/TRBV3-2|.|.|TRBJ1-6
TGTGCCAGCAGCCAAGAGGAGTCAGGGGCTAATTCACCCCTCCACTTT
CASSQEESGANSPLHF
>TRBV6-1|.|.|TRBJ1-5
TGTGCCAGCAGTGCGGGATTCGCAGCGTATAGCAATCAGCCCCAGCATTTT
CASSAGFAAYSNQPQHF
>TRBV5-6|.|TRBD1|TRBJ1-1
TGTGCCAGCAACAAACAGGGGACCGTCACTGAAGCTTTCTTT
CASNKQGTVTEAFF
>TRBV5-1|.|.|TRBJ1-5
TGCGCCAGCAGCTTGGACAGAAATCAGCCCCAGCATTTT
CASSLDRNQPQHF
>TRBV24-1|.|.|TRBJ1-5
TGTGCCACCGGGGAGGGCAGAGGGCCCCAGCATTTT
CATGEGRGPQHF
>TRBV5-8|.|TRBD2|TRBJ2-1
TGTGCCAGCAGCTTGGTACTAGCGGGCGTCAATGAGCAGTTCTTC
CASSLVLAGVNEQFF
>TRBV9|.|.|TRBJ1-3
TGTGCCAGCAGCCCCCAGGCCAGCTCTGGAAACACCATATATTTT
CASSPQASSGNTIYF
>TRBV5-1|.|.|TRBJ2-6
TGCGCCAGCAGCCCACCTAGTGCCGGGGCCAACGTCCTGACTTTC
CASSPPSAGANVLTF
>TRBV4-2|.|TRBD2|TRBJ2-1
TGTGCCAGCAGCCAAGAGACAATAGCGGGAGGCTCCTACAATGAGCAGTTCTTC
CASSQETIAGGSYNEQFF
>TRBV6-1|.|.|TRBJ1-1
TGTGCCAGCAGTGACCCGTCGGGGGGAGGCACTGAAGCTTTCTTT
CASSDPSGGGTEAFF
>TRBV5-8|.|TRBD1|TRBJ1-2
TGTGCCAGCAGCCCGGGACAGGCGACTGGCTACACCTTC
CASSPGQATGYTF
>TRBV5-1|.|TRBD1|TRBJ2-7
TGCGCCAGCAGCCGATACAGGGGTACCTACGAGCAGTACTTC
CASSRYRGTYEQYF
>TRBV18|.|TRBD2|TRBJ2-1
TGTGCCAGCTCACCACGCTATACCGGGACTAGCGGGAAGAATGAGCAGTTCTTC
CASSPRYTGTSGKNEQFF
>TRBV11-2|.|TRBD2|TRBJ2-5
TGTGCCAGCAGCCTCGGGACTAGCGGAGAGACCCAGTACTTC
CASSLGTSGETQYF
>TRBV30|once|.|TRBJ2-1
TGTGCCTGGAGTGTATGGGAGGCCTACAATGAGCAGTTCTTC
CAWSVWEAYNEQFF
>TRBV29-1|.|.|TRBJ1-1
TGCAGCGTTGTAGGACAGATTATGAACACTGAAGCTTTCTTT
CSVVGQIMNTEAFF
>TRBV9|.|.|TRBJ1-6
TGTGCCAGCAGCGTAGATGGTGCGAATAATTCACCCCTCCACTTT
CASSVDGANNSPLHF
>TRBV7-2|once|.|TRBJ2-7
TGTGCCAGCAGCCTCAGCTCCTACGAGCAGTACTTC
CASSLSSYEQYF
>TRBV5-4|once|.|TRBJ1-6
TGTGCCAGCAGTACATTCTCCTATAATTCACCCCTCCACTTT
CASSTFSYNSPLHF
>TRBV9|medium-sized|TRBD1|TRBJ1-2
TGTGCCAGCAGCGTGTGGACAGGGGTAAACTATGGCTACACCTTC
CASSVWTGVNYGYTF
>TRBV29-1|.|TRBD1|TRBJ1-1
TGCAGCGCCGGACAGGGTAACACTGAAGCTTTCTTT
CSAGQGNTEAFF
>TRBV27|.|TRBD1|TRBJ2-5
TGTGCCAGCAGCGGGACAGCGGAAGAGACCCAGTACTTC
CASSGTAEETQYF
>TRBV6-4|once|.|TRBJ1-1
TGTGCCAGCAGTGACTTCAGGGGTAAAGCTTTCTTT
CASSDFRGKAFF
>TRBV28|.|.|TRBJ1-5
TGTGCCAGCAGTTTCTCGGGGTCTAATCAGCCCCAGCATTTT
CASSFSGSNQPQHF
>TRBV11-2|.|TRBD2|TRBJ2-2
TGTGCCAGCAGCTACGGGACTAGCGGGAACACCGGGGAGCTGTTTTTT
CASSYGTSGNTGELFF
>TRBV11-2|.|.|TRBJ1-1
TGTGCCAGCAGCTTAGCAGGGCTTACTGAAGCTTTCTTT
CASSLAGLTEAFF
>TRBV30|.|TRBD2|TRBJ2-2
TGTGCCTGGGGCGGGGGGCTTAGCGGTGGGGAGCTGTTTTTT
CAWGGGLSGGELFF
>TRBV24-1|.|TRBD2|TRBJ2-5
TGTGCCACCAGTGACCCCGGACTAGCAGAGACCCAGTACTTC
CATSDPGLAETQYF
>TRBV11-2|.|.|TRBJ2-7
TGTGCCAGCAGCTTATACAGGGGAGGCTACGAGCAGTACTTC
CASSLYRGGYEQYF
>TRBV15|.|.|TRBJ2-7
TGTGCCACCTCCGAGGAACCCTACGAGCAGTACTTC
CATSEEPYEQYF
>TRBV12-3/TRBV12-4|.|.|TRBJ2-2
TGTGCCAGCAGTTTTGGACACGCCGGGGAGCTGTTTTTT
CASSFGHAGELFF
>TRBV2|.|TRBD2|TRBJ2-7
TGTGCCAGCATTCGGGGGGGGACATACGAGCAGTACTTC
CASIRGGTYEQYF
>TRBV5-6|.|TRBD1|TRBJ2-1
TGTGCCAGCAGCTTGGGAGCAGGGGGCGCGGATGAGCAGTTCTTC
CASSLGAGGADEQFF
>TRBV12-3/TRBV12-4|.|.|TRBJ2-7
TGTGCCAGCAGTTTCCAATACGAGCAGTACTTC
CASSFQYEQYF
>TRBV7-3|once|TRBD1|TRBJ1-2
TGTGCCAGCAGCCCACGGACAGGGGGAGGCTACACCTTC
CASSPRTGGGYTF